The 22 T cell receptor beta chains below come from one sample, sequenced in a study of T cell changes during pregnancy in multiple sclerosis. Sequencing used immunoSEQ multiplex PCR; TCRdb keeps in-frame clones, though not all of them. This table holds 30,000 or so clones, around nine tenths found once. The sample was CD4+ T cells from peripheral blood mononuclear cells, taken in the second trimester of pregnancy. These receptor sequences come from a female donor in good health, enrolled as a control in a pregnancy study.

The rearrangement uses TRBV7-2 and TRBJ1-1; D is unclear. In germline, CDR1 is SGHTA, CDR2 FQGNSA. The CDR3 spans 14 residues. V gave up 8 bases and J gave up 2 bases, with 15 bases separating them. CDR3 sequence (DNA): TGTGCCAGCTTCCCTCTATTTTTCAACACTGAAGCTTTCTTT. Translating it yields CASFPLFFNTEAFF.

The CDR3 reads CASSVIGSPGNTIYF. The CDR3 DNA sequence: TGTGCCAGCAGCGTTATCGGGTCTCCTGGAAACACCATATATTTT. The chain uses TRBV9 and TRBJ1-3; D remains ambiguous. V lost 2 bases and J 2 bases, leaving 11 bases between the germline ends. There are 15 residues in the CDR3. Germline V CDR1 and CDR2: SGDLS, YYNGEE.

V is TRBV5-1 and J is TRBJ2-2, with TRBD2 as a possible D gene (6 bases). Trimming took 9 bases from V and 7 from J, leaving 19 bases between them. Germline V CDR1 and CDR2: SGHRS, YFSETQ. This CDR3 has 14 amino acids. As DNA, the CDR3 is TGCGCCACCCAACCGGGACTCTCCAGCGGGGAGCTGTTTTTT. Translation: CATQPGLSSGELFF.

This clone appeared once. This chain uses TRBV6-5 with TRBJ2-2, with 9 bases fitting TRBD2. The CDR3 runs 15 residues. The J segment lost 4 bases and the V segment lost 6 bases, leaving 6 bases of the junction unmatched. Germline CDR1 MNHEY, CDR2 SVGAGI. As DNA, the CDR3 is TGTGCCAGCAGGCTTAGCGGGGGTCCCACCGGGGAGCTGTTTTTT. It yields the protein CASRLSGGPTGELFF.

The chain employs TRBV5-1 and TRBJ2-3; unclear D gene. V was clipped by 3 bases and J by 1 base, with 12 bases between them. This CDR3 region has 15 residues. In germline, CDR1 is SGHRS, CDR2 YFSETQ. CDR3 nucleotides: TGCGCCAGCAGCTCAAATTGGCAAGGCACAGATACGCAGTATTTT. Translating it yields CASSSNWQGTDTQYF.

The V and J genes are TRBV25-1 and TRBJ2-1; TRBD2 aligns across 12 bases. Germline CDR1 reads MGHDK; CDR2 reads SYGVNS. V gave up 4 bases and J gave up 7 bases; unmatched junction bases: 2. The CDR3 extends over 14 amino acids. The DNA of the CDR3 is TGTGCCAGCAGTGGAACTAGCGGGAGGAATGAGCAGTTCTTC. Encoded protein: CASSGTSGRNEQFF.

In this sample, this clone turned up once. The chain carries TRBV19 and TRBJ1-2, with 9 bases identical to TRBD1. CDR3 length equals 14 residues. The germline CDR1 and CDR2 sequences are LNHDA and SQIVND (reference sequence). The junction had 6 bases not matched to a gene; V was cut back by 5 bases and J by 5 bases. In DNA, the CDR3 is TGTGCCAGTAGTCCCGGACAGGGGCATTATGGCTACACCTTC. It encodes CASSPGQGHYGYTF. Together with reference TRBV19 and TRBJ1-2, the CDR3 gives the full variable domain: DGGITQSPKYLFRKEGQNVTLSCEQNLNHDAMYWYRQDPGQGLRLIYYSQIVNDFQKGDIAEGYSVSREKKESFPLTVTSAQKNPTAFYLCASSPGQGHYGYTFGSGTRLTVV.

The chain couples TRBV19 to TRBJ2-5, with 10 bases aligning to TRBD2. CDR1 and CDR2 (germline): LNHDA, SQIVND (reference sequence). This CDR3 is 13 amino acids long. Trimming cost V 8 bases and J 2 bases; bases outside gene matches: 2. In nucleotides, the CDR3 is TGTGCCAGTCAACTAGCGGGACAAGAGACCCAGTACTTC. Protein product: CASQLAGQETQYF.

The V call is TRBV5-6, the J call TRBJ2-2, with D possibly being TRBD2 (5 bases). Trimming removed 0 bases from V and 4 bases from J, with 10 bases in between. In germline, CDR1 is SGHDT, CDR2 YYEEEE. The CDR3 length is 15 residues. CDR3 DNA sequence: TGTGCCAGCAGCTTGGTTGCCACTAGCACCGGGGAGCTGTTTTTT. It is translated as CASSLVATSTGELFF.

The genes are TRBV18 and TRBJ1-2; 7 bases match TRBD1. With 0 bases clipped from V and 7 bases from J, the junction kept 8 bases outside the gene matches. In germline, CDR1 is KGHSH, CDR2 LQKENI. This CDR3 comprises 15 residues. The CDR3 protein is CASSPPTGIPLGYTF. CDR3 in DNA: TGTGCCAGCTCACCACCGACAGGGATCCCCCTTGGCTACACCTTC.

The chain recombines TRBV5-8 with TRBJ2-5; D is possibly TRBD2 (6 bases). CDR1 SGHTS and CDR2 YDEGEE come from the germline V gene. Trimming removed 3 bases from V and 2 bases from J, with 14 bases in between. CDR3 length: 15 residues. Here the CDR3 reads CASSWVSGPQETQYF. CDR3 nucleotides: TGTGCCAGCAGCTGGGTTAGCGGCCCTCAAGAGACCCAGTACTTC.

V and J are TRBV10-3 and TRBJ1-1, with 7 bases fitting TRBD1. The CDR3 runs 14 residues. V lost 6 bases and J lost 0; bases outside the gene matches: 4. Germline CDR1 ENHRY, CDR2 SYGVKD. The CDR3: CAISPGQMNTEAFF. The DNA of the CDR3 is TGTGCCATCAGCCCGGGACAGATGAACACTGAAGCTTTCTTT.

This rearrangement joins TRBV9 to TRBJ2-1; 13 nucleotides agree with TRBD2. This CDR3 is 15 amino acids long. Germline loops: CDR1 SGDLS, CDR2 YYNGEE. Losses at the gene ends were 5 bases for V and 6 bases for J; bases not matched to a gene: 5. CDR3: CASRPGTSGINEQFF. CDR3 coding DNA: TGTGCCAGCAGACCCGGGACTAGCGGGATCAATGAGCAGTTCTTC.

V and J are TRBV7-2 and TRBJ2-3, with TRBD2 identical over 11 bases. V lost 8 bases to trimming and J lost 2 bases; unmatched junction nucleotides: 3. Per germline, CDR1 SGHTA and CDR2 FQGNSA. The CDR3 sequence is 14 residues long. CDR3: CASGTSGNTDTQYF. CDR3 in DNA: TGTGCCAGCGGGACTAGCGGAAACACAGATACGCAGTATTTT.

This chain uses TRBV5-4 with TRBJ1-2; 8 bases fit TRBD1. The CDR3 sequence is 14 residues long. CDR1 and CDR2 (germline): SGHNT, YYREEE (reference sequence). Losses at the gene ends were 2 bases for V and 7 bases for J; bases not matched to a gene: 7. DNA for the CDR3: TGTGCCAGCAGCTTCGGACAGGGAGGTTCTGGCTACACCTTC. Its translation: CASSFGQGGSGYTF. Full variable domain (remainder filled in from reference TRBV5-4 and TRBJ1-2): ETGVTQSPTHLIKTRGQQVTLRCSSQSGHNTVSWYQQALGQGPQFIFQYYREEENGRGNFPPRFSGLQFPNYSSELNVNALELDDSALYLCASSFGQGGSGYTFGSGTRLTVV.

The J gene is TRBJ2-5, the V gene TRBV13; 11 nucleotides line up with TRBD1. Looked up from germline, CDR1 is PRHDT and CDR2 is FYEKMQ (reference sequence). V lost 5 bases to trimming and J lost 11 bases; unmatched junction nucleotides: 10. CDR3 length equals 14 residues. In DNA, the CDR3 is TGTGCCAGCAGCGTCGGGACAGGGGGGTCAGAGCAGTACTTC. This sequence encodes CASSVGTGGSEQYF.

CDR3 in amino acids: CASTQGGRRNTEAFF. DNA of the CDR3: TGTGCCAGCACCCAGGGGGGACGTAGGAACACTGAAGCTTTCTTT. The chain employs TRBV27 and TRBJ1-1, with 7 bases lining up with TRBD1. Germline CDR1 MNHEY, CDR2 SMNVEV (reference sequence). CDR3 length: 15 amino acids. After removal of 7 bases from V and 1 base from J, the junction contained 9 bases not matched to a gene.

The rearrangement links TRBV30 to TRBJ2-7, with 7 positions matching TRBD1. Germline V gives CDR1 GTSNPN, CDR2 SVGIG (reference sequence). The CDR3 is 15 amino acids. Trimming removed 2 bases from V and 6 bases from J; junction bases left unmatched: 13. CDR3 sequence: CAWSPRQGPSSEQYF. CDR3 DNA sequence: TGTGCCTGGAGTCCTCGACAGGGACCAAGCTCCGAGCAGTACTTC.

The V call is TRBV7-9, the J call TRBJ1-2; TRBD1 aligns across 8 bases. The ends lost 1 base at V and 6 bases at J; junction bases unmatched: 7. Germline-derived CDR1 and CDR2 are SEHNR and FQNEAQ (reference sequence). This CDR3 is built from 15 residues. CDR3 DNA: TGTGCCAGCAGCTTAGATGACAGGGGAAGGGATGGCTACACCTTC. As protein: CASSLDDRGRDGYTF.

The V and J genes are TRBV5-5 and TRBJ1-2; TRBD1 is a possible D gene (5 bases). Trimming removed 3 bases from V and 4 bases from J, with 10 bases in between. CDR1 and CDR2 from the germline V gene are SGHKS and YYEKEE (reference sequence). The CDR3 contains 13 residues. CDR3 in amino acids: CASSSRGGYGYTF. Written as DNA, the CDR3 is TGTGCCAGCAGCTCCCGGGGGGGCTATGGCTACACCTTC. The full variable domain, completed using reference TRBV5-5 and TRBJ1-2, is DAGVTQSPTHLIKTRGQQVTLRCSPISGHKSVSWYQQVLGQGPQFIFQYYEKEERGRGNFPDRFSARQFPNYSSELNVNALLLGDSALYLCASSSRGGYGYTFGSGTRLTVV.

The rearrangement joins TRBV19 to TRBJ1-1; TRBD1 matches at 12 bases. The trim removed 6 bases at V and 5 bases at J, leaving 10 bases unmatched. CDR1 LNHDA and CDR2 SQIVND come from the germline V gene (reference sequence). The CDR3 is 16 residues long. DNA for the CDR3: TGTGCCAGTAGCGTCCCGGGACAGGGGGCGCGAACTGAAGCTTTCTTT. Amino acid sequence: CASSVPGQGARTEAFF. The whole variable domain, filled in from reference TRBV19 and TRBJ1-1, reads DGGITQSPKYLFRKEGQNVTLSCEQNLNHDAMYWYRQDPGQGLRLIYYSQIVNDFQKGDIAEGYSVSREKKESFPLTVTSAQKNPTAFYLCASSVPGQGARTEAFFGQGTRLTVV.

The chain has TRBV5-6 and TRBJ2-7; TRBD2 matches at 11 bases. This CDR3 is 17 amino acids long. Germline assignment: CDR1 SGHDT and CDR2 YYEEEE. V lost 4 bases to trimming and J lost 3 bases; unmatched junction nucleotides: 12. As DNA, the CDR3 is TGTGCCAGCAGCCCGCTTCCCAAACTAGCGGGAGTCTACGAGCAGTACTTC. Translation gives CASSPLPKLAGVYEQYF.